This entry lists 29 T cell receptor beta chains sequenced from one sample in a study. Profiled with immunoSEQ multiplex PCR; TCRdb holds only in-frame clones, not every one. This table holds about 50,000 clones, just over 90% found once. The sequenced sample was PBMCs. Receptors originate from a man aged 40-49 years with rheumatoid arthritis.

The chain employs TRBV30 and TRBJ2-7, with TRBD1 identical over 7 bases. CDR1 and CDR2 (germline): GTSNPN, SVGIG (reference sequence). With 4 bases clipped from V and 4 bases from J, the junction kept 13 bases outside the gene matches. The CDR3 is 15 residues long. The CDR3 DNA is TGTGCCTGGATCCTCAGCACAGGGGTGACGTACGAGCAGTACTTC. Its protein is CAWILSTGVTYEQYF.

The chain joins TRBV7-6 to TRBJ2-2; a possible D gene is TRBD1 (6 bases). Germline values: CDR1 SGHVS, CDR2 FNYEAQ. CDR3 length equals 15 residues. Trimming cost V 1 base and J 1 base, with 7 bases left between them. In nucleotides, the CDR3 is TGTGCCAGCAGCTTAGGGACAGTGAACACCGGGGAGCTGTTTTTT. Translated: CASSLGTVNTGELFF.

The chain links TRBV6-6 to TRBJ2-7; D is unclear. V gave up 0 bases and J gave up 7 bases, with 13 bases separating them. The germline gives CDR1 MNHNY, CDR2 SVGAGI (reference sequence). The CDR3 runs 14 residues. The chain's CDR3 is CASSYSSGLLEQYF. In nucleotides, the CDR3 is TGTGCCAGCAGTTACTCGTCCGGTCTCTTGGAGCAGTACTTC.

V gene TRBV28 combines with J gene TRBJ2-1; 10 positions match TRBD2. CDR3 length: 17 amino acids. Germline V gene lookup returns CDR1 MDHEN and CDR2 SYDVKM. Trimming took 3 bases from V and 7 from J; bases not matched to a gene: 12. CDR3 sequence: CASSFPLAGALGNEQFF. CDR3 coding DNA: TGTGCCAGCAGTTTTCCGCTAGCGGGAGCCCTCGGGAATGAGCAGTTCTTC.

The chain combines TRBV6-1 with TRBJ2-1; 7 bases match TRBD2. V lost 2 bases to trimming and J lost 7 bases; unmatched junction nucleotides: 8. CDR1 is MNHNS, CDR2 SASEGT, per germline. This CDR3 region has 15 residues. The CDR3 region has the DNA TGTGCCAGCAGTGAACTGGTGACTAGCTGGAATGAGCAGTTCTTC. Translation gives CASSELVTSWNEQFF.

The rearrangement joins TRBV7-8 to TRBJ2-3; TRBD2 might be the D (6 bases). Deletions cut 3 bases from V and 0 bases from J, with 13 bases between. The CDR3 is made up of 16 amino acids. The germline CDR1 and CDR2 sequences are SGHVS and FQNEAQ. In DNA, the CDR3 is TGTGCCAGCAGCTTGGCTAGGGGACTTAGCACAGATACGCAGTATTTT. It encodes CASSLARGLSTDTQYF.

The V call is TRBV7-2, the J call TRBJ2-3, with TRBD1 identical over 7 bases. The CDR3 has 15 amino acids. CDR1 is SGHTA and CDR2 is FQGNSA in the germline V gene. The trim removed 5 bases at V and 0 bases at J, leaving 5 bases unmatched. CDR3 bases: TGTGCCAGCAGCACCAGGGGGTTTAGCACAGATACGCAGTATTTT. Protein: CASSTRGFSTDTQYF.

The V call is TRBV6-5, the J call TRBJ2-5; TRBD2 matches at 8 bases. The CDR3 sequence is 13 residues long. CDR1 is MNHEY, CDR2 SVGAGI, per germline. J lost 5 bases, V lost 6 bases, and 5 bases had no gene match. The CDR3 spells CASSGRALETQYF. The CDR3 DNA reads TGTGCCAGCAGCGGGAGGGCCCTTGAGACCCAGTACTTC.

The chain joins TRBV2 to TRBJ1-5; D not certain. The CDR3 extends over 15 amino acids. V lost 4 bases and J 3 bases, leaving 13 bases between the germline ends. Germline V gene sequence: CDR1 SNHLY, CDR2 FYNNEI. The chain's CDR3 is CASSAQGQTNQPQHF. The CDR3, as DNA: TGTGCCAGCAGTGCCCAAGGTCAAACCAATCAGCCCCAGCATTTT.

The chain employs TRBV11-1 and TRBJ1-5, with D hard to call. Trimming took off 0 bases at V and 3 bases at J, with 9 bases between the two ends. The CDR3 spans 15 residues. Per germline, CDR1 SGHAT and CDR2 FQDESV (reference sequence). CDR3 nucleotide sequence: TGTGCCAGCAGCTTAGCGGCAGGTCCCAATCAGCCCCAGCATTTT. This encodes CASSLAAGPNQPQHF. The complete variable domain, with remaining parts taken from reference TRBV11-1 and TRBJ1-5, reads EAEVAQSPRYKITEKSQAVAFWCDPISGHATLYWYRQILGQGPELLVQFQDESVVDDSQLPKDRFSAERLKGVDSTLKIQPAELGDSAMYLCASSLAAGPNQPQHFGDGTRLSIL.

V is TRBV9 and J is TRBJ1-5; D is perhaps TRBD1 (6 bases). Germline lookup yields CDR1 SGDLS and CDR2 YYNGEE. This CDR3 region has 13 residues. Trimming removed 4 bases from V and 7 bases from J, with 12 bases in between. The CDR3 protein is CASSSSGEQPQHF. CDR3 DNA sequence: TGTGCCAGCAGCTCATCAGGGGAACAGCCCCAGCATTTT.

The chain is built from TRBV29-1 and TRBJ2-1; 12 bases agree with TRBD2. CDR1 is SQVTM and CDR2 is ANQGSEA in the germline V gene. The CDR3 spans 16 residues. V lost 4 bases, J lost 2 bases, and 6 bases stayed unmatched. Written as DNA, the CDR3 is TGCAGCGTTGGTCTAGCGGGAGGGCCCGCCTACAATGAGCAGTTCTTC. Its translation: CSVGLAGGPAYNEQFF.

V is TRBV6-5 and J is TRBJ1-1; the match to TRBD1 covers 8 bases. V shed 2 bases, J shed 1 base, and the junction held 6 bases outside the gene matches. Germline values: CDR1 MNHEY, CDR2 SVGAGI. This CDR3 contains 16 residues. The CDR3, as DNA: TGTGCCAGCAGTTACGGCCCGGACAGGGCGAACACTGAAGCTTTCTTT. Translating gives CASSYGPDRANTEAFF.

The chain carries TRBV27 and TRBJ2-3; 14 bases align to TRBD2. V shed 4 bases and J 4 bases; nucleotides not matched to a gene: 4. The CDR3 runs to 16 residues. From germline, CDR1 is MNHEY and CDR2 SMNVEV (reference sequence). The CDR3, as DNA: TGTGCCAGCAGTTGGACTAGCGGGGGGACCCCAGATACGCAGTATTTT. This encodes CASSWTSGGTPDTQYF.

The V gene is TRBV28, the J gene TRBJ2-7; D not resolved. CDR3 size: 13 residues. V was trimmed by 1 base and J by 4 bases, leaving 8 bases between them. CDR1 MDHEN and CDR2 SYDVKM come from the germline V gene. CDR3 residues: CASSLSNLYEQYF. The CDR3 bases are TGTGCCAGCAGTTTATCTAACCTTTACGAGCAGTACTTC.

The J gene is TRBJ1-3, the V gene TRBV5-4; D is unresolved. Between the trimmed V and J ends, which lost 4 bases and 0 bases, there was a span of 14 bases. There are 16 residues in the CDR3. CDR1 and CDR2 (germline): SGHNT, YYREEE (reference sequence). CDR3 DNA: TGTGCCAGCAGCACCGGGTCGTCGATCTCTGGAAACACCATATATTTT. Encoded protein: CASSTGSSISGNTIYF.

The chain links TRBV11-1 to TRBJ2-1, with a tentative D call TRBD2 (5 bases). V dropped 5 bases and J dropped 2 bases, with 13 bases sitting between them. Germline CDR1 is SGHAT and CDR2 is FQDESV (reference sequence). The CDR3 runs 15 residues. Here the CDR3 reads CASSVLGFTYNEQFF. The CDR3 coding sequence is TGTGCCAGCAGCGTACTAGGATTTACCTACAATGAGCAGTTCTTC.

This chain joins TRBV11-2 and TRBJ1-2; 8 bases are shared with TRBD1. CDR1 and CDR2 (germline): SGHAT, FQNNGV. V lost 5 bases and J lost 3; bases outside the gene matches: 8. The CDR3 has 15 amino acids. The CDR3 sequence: CASSTRGQGDYGYTF. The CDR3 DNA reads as TGTGCCAGCAGCACCAGGGGGCAGGGGGACTATGGCTACACCTTC.

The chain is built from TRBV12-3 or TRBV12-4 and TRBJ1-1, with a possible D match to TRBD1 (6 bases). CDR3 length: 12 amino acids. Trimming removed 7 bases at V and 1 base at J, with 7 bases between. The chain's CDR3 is CASTDRNTEAFF. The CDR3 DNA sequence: TGTGCCAGCACGGACAGGAACACTGAAGCTTTCTTT.

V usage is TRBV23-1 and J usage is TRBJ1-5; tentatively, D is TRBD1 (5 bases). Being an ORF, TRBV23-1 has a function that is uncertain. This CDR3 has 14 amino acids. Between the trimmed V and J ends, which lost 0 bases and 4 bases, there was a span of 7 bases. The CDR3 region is CASSQSEGNQPQHF. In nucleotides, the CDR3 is TGCGCCAGCAGTCAATCAGAGGGGAATCAGCCCCAGCATTTT.

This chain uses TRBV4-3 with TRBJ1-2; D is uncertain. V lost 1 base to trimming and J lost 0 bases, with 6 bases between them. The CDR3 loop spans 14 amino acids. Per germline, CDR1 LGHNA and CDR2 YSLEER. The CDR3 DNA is TGCGCCAGCAGCCAAGTTTCCACTAACTATGGCTACACCTTC. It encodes CASSQVSTNYGYTF.

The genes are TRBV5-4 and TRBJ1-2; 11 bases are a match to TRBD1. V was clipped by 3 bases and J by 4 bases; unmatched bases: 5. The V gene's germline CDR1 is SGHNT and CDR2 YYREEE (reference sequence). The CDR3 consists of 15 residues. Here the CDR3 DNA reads TGTGCCAGCAGCTGGGACAGGGGGATAGTCTATGGCTACACCTTC. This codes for CASSWDRGIVYGYTF.

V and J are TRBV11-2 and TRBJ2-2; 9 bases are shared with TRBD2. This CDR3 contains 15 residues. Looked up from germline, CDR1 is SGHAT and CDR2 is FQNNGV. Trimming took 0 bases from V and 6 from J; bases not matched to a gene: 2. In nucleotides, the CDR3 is TGTGCCAGCAGCTTAGATGGCGGGGGGGCCGGGGAGCTGTTTTTT. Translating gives CASSLDGGGAGELFF.

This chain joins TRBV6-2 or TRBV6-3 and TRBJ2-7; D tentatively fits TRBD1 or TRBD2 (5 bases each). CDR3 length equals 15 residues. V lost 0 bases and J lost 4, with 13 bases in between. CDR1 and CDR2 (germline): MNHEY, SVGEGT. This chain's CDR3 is CASSYSGGPLYEQYF. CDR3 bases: TGTGCCAGCAGTTACTCTGGGGGTCCCTTGTACGAGCAGTACTTC.

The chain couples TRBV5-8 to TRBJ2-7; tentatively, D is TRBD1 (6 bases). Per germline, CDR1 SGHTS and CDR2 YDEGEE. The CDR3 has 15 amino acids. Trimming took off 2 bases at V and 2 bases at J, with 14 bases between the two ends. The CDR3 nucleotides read TGTGCCAGCAGCTTAGGGGGACGGAAAGCCTACGAGCAGTACTTC. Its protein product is CASSLGGRKAYEQYF. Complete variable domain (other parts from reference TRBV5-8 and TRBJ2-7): EAGVTQSPTHLIKTRGQQATLRCSPISGHTSVYWYQQALGLGLQFLLWYDEGEERNRGNFPPRFSGRQFPNYSSELNVNALELEDSALYLCASSLGGRKAYEQYFGPGTRLTVT.

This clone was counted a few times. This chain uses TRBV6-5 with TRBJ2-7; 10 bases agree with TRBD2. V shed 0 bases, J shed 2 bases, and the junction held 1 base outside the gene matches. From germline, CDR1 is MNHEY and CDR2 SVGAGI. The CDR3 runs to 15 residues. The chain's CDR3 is CASSYSSGGPYEQYF. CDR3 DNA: TGTGCCAGCAGTTACTCTAGCGGGGGGCCCTACGAGCAGTACTTC.

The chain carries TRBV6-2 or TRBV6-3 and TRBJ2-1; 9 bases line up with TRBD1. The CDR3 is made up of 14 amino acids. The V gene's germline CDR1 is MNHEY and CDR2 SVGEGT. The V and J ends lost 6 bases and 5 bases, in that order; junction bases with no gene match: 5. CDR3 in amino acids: CASSRTGGHNEQFF. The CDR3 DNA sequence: TGTGCCAGCAGCAGAACAGGGGGCCACAATGAGCAGTTCTTC.

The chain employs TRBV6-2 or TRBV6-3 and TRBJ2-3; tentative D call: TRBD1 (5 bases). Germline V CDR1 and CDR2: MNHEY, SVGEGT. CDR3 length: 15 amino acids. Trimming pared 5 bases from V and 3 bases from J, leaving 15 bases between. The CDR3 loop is CASSQGHYSTDTQYF. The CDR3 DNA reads TGTGCCAGCAGTCAAGGACACTATTCGACAGATACGCAGTATTTT.

The CDR3 nucleotides read TGTGCCAGCTCACCAGGGCGCGACTATGGCTACACCTTC. Translation: CASSPGRDYGYTF. The chain joins TRBV18 to TRBJ1-2, with D hard to call. Trimming removed 2 bases at V and 3 bases at J, with 7 bases between. The germline CDR1 and CDR2 sequences are KGHSH and LQKENI. The CDR3 sequence is 13 residues long. Full variable domain (rest looked up from reference TRBV18 and TRBJ1-2): NAGVMQNPRHLVRRRGQEARLRCSPMKGHSHVYWYRQLPEEGLKFMVYLQKENIIDESGMPKERFSAEFPKEGPSILRIQQVVRGDSAAYFCASSPGRDYGYTFGSGTRLTVV.